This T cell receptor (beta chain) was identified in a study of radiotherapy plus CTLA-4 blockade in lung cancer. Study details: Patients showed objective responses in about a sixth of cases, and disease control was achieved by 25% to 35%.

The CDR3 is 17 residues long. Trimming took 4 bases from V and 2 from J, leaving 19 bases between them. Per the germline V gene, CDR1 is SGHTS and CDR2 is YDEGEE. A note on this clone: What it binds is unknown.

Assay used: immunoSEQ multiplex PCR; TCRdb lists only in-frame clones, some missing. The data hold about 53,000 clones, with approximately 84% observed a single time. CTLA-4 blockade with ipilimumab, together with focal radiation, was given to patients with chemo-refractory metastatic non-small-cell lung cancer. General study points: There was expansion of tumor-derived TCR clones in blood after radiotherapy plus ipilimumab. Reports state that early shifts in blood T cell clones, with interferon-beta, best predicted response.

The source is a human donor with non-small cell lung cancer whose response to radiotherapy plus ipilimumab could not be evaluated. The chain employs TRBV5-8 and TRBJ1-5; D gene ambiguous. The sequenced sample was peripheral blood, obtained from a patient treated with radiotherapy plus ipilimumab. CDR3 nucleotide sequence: TGTGCCAGCAGCCGCGCCCGCGGCGGATCGGGCAATCAGCCCCAGCATTTT. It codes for CASSRARGGSGNQPQHF. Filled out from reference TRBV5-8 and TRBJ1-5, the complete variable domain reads EAGVTQSPTHLIKTRGQQATLRCSPISGHTSVYWYQQALGLGLQFLLWYDEGEERNRGNFPPRFSGRQFPNYSSELNVNALELEDSALYLCASSRARGGSGNQPQHFGDGTRLSIL.